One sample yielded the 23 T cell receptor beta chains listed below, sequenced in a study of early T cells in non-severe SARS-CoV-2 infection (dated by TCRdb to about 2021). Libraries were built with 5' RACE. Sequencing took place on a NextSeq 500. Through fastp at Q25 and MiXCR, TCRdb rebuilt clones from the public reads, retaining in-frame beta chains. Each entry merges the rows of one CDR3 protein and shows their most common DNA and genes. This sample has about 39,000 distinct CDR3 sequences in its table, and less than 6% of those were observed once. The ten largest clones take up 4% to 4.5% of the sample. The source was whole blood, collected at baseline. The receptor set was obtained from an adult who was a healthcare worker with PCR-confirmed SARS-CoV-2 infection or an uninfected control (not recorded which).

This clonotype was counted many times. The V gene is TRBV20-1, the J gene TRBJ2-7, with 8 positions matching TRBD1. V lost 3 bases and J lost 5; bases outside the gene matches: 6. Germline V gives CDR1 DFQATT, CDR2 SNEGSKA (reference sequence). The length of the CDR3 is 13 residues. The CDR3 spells CSASWTGRNEQYF. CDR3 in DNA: TGCAGTGCTAGCTGGACAGGGAGGAACGAGCAGTACTTC.

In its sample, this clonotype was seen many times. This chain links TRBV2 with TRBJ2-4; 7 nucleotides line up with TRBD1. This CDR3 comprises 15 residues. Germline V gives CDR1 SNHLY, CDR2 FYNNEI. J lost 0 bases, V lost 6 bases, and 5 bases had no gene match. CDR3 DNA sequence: TGTGCCAGCAGAGGGGGACAGAAAGCCAAAAACATTCAGTACTTC. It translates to CASRGGQKAKNIQYF.

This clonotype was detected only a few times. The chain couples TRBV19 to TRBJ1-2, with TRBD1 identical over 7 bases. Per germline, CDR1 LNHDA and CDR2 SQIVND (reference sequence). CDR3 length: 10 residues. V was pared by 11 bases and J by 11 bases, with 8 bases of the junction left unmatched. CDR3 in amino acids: CASGQVQYTF. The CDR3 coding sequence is TGTGCCTCCGGACAGGTGCAGTACACCTTC.

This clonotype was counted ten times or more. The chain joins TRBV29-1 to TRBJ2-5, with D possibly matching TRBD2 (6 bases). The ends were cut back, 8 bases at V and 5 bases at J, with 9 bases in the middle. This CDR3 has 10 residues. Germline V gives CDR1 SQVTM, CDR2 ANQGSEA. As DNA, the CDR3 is TGCAGCTCCCGGGAGGAGACCCAGTACTTC. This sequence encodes CSSREETQYF.

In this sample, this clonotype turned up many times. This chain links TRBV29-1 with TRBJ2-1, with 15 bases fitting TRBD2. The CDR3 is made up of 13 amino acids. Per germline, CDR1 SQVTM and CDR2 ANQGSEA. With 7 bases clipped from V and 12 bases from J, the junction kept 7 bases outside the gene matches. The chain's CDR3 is CSGRGLAGGPQFF. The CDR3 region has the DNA TGCAGCGGCCGGGGACTAGCGGGAGGACCGCAGTTCTTC.

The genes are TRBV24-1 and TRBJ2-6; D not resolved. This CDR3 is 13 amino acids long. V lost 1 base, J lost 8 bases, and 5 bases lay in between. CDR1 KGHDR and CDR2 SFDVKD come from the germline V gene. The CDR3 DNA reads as TGTGCCACCAGTGATTTTACCACCAACGTCCTGACTTTC. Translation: CATSDFTTNVLTF.

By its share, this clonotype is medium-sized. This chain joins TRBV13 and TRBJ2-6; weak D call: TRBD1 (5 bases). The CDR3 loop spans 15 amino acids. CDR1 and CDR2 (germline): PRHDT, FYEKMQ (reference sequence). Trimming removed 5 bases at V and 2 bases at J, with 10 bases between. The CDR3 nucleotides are TGTGCCAGCAGCGTTCAGGGCGCTGGGGCCAACGTCCTGACTTTC. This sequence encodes CASSVQGAGANVLTF.

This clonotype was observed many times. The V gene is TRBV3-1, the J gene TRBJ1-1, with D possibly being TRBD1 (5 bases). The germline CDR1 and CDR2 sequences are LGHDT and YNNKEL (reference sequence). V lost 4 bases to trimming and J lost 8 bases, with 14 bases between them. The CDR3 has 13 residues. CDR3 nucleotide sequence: TGTGCCAGCAGCCCAGGGACGGGTTCGGAAGCTTTCTTT. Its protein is CASSPGTGSEAFF.

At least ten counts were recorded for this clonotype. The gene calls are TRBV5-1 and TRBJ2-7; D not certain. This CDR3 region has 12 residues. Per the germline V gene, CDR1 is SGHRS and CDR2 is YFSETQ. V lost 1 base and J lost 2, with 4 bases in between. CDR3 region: CASSLPAYEQYF. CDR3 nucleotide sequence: TGCGCCAGCAGCTTGCCGGCCTACGAGCAGTACTTC.

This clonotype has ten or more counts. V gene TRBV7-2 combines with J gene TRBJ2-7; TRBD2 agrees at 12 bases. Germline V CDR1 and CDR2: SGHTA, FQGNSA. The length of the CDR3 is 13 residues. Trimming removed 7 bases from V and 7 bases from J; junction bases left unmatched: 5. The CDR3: CASTSGGAREQYF. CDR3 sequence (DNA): TGTGCCAGCACTAGCGGGGGGGCAAGAGAGCAGTACTTC. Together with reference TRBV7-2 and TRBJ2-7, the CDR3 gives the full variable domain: GAGVSQSPSNKVTEKGKDVELRCDPISGHTALYWYRQSLGQGLEFLIYFQGNSAPDKSGLPSDRFSAERTGGSVSTLTIQRTQQEDSAVYLCASTSGGAREQYFGPGTRLTVT.

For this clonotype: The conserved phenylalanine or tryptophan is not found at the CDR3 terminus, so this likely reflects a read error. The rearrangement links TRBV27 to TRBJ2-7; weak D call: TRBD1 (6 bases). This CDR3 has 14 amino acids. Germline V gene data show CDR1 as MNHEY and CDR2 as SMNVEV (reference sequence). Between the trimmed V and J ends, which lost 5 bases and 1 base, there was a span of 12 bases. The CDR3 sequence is CASSGRTESYEQYL. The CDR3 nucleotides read TGTGCCAGCAGTGGACGGACAGAGTCCTACGAGCAGTACTTA.

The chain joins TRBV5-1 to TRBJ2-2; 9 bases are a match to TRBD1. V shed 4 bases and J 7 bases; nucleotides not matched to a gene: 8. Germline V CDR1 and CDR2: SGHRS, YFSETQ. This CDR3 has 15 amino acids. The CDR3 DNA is TGCGCCAGCAGCAAGGACAGGGGTTCCCGCGGGGAGCTGTTTTTT. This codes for CASSKDRGSRGELFF.

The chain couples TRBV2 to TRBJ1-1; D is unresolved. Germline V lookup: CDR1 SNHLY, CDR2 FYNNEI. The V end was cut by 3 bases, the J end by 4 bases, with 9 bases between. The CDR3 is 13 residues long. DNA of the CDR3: TGTGCCAGCAGTGATGGACTGAGCACTGAAGCTTTCTTT. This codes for CASSDGLSTEAFF.

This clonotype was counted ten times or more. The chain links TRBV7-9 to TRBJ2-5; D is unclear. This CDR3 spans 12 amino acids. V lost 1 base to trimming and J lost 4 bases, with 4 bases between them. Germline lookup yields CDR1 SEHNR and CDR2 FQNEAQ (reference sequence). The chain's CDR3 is CASSLEVETQYF. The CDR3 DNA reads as TGTGCCAGCAGCTTAGAAGTAGAGACCCAGTACTTC.

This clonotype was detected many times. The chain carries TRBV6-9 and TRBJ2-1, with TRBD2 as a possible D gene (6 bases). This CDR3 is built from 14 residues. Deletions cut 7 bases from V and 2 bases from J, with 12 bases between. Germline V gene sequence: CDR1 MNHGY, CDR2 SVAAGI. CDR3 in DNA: TGTGCCAGCAAGGAGGGAGGAACCTACAATGAGCAGTTCTTC. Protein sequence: CASKEGGTYNEQFF.

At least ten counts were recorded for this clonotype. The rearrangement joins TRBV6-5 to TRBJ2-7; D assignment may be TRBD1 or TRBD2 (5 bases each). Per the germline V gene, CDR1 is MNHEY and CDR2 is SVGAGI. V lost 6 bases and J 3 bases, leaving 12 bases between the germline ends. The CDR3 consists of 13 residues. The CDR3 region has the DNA TGTGCCAGCAGCCCGGGACCCTACTACGAGCAGTACTTC. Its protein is CASSPGPYYEQYF.

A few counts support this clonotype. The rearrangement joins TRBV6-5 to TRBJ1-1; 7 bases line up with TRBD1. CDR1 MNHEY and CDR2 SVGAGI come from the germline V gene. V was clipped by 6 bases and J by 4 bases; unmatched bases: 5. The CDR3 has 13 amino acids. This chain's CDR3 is CASSSRDSTEAFF. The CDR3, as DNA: TGTGCCAGCAGCTCCCGGGACAGCACTGAAGCTTTCTTT.

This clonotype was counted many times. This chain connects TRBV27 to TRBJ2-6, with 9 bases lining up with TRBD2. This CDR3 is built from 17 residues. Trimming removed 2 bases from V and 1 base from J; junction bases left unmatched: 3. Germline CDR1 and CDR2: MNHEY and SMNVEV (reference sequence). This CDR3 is CASSLSGGRSGANVLTF. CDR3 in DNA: TGTGCCAGCAGTTTAAGCGGGGGGCGGTCTGGGGCCAACGTCCTGACTTTC.

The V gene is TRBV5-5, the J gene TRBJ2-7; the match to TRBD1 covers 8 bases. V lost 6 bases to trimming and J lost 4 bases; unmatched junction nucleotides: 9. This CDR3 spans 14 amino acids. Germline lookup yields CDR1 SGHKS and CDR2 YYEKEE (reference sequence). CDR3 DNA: TGTGCCAGCACCCGAAGACAGGGGATATACGAGCAGTACTTC. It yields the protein CASTRRQGIYEQYF. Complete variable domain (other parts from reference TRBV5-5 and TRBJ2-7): DAGVTQSPTHLIKTRGQQVTLRCSPISGHKSVSWYQQVLGQGPQFIFQYYEKEERGRGNFPDRFSARQFPNYSSELNVNALLLGDSALYLCASTRRQGIYEQYFGPGTRLTVT.

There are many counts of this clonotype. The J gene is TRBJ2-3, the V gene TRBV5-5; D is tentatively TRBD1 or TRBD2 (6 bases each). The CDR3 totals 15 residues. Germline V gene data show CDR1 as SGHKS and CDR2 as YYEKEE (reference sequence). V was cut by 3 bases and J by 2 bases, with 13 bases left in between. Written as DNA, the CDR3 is TGTGCCAGCAGCTACGGGGGCCGCCTCACAGATACGCAGTATTTT. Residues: CASSYGGRLTDTQYF.

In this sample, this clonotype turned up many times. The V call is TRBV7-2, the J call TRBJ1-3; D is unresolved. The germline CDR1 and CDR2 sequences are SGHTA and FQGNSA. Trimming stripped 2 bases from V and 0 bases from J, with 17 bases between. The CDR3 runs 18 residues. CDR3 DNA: TGTGCCAGCAGCTTAAGTGCCCGTCTTATTACCTCTGGAAACACCATATATTTT. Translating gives CASSLSARLITSGNTIYF. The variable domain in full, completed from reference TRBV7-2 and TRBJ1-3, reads GAGVSQSPSNKVTEKGKDVELRCDPISGHTALYWYRQSLGQGLEFLIYFQGNSAPDKSGLPSDRFSAERTGGSVSTLTIQRTQQEDSAVYLCASSLSARLITSGNTIYFGEGSWLTVV.

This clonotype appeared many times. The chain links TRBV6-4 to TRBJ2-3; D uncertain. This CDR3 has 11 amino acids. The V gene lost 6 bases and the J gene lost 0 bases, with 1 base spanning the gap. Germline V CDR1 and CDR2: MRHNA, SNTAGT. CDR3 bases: TGTGCCAGCAGGAGCACAGATACGCAGTATTTT. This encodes CASRSTDTQYF.

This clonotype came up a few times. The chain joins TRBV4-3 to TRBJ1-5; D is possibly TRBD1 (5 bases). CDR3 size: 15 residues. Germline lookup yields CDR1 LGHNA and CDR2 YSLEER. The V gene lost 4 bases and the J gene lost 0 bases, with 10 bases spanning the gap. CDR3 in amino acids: CASSRDGYSNQPQHF. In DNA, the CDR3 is TGCGCCAGCAGCCGGGACGGGTATAGCAATCAGCCCCAGCATTTT.